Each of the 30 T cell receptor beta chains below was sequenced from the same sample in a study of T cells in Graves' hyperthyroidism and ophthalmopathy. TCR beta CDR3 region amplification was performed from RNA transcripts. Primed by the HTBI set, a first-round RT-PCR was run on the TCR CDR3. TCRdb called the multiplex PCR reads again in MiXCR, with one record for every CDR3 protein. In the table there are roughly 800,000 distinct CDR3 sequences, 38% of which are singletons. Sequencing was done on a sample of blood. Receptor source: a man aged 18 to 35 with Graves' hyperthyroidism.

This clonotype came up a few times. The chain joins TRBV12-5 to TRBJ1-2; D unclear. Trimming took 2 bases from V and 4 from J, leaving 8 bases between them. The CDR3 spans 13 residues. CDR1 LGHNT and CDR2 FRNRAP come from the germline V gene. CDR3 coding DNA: TGTGCTAGTGGTTTGTTACACCGCTATGGCTACACCTTC. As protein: CASGLLHRYGYTF.

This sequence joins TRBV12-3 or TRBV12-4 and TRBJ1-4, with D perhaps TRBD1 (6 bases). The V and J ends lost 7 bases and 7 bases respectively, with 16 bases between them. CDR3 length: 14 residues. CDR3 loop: CASTATGGCEKLFF. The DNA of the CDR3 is TGTGCCAGCACCGCGACAGGAGGTTGTGAAAAACTGTTTTTT.

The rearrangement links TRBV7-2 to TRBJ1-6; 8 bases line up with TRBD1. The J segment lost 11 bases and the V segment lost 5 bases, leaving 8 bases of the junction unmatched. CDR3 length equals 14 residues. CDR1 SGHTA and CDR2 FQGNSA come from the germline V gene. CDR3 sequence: CASSPTGDAPPLHF. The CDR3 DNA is TGTGCCAGCAGCCCGACAGGGGACGCTCCACCCCTCCACTTT.

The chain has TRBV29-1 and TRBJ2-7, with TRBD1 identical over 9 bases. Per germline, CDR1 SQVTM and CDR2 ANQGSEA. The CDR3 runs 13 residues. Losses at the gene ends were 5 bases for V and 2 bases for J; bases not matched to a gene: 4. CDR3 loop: CSVRWTGAYEQYF. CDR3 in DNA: TGCAGCGTTCGGTGGACAGGGGCCTACGAGCAGTACTTC.

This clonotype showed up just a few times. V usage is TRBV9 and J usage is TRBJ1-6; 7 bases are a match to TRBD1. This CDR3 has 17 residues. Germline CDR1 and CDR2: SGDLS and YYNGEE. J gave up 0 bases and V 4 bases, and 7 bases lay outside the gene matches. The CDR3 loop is CASSKYRGPSYNSPLHF. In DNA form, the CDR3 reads TGTGCCAGCAGCAAATACAGGGGTCCCTCCTATAATTCACCCCTCCACTTT.

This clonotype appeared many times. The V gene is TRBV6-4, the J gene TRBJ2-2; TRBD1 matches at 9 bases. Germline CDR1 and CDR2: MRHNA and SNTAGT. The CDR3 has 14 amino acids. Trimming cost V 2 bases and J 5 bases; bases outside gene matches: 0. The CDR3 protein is CASSDDRGTGELFF. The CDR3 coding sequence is TGTGCCAGCAGTGACGACAGGGGGACCGGGGAGCTGTTTTTT.

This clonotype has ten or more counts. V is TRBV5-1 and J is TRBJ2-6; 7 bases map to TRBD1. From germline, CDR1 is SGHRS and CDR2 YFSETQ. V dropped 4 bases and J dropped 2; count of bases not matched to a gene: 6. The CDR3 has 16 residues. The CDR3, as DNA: TGCGCCAGCAGCCTTCGACAGGGTGCTGGGGCCAACGTCCTGACTTTC. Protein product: CASSLRQGAGANVLTF. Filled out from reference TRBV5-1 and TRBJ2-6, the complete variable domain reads KAGVTQTPRYLIKTRGQQVTLSCSPISGHRSVSWYQQTPGQGLQFLFEYFSETQRNKGNFPGRFSGRQFSNSRSEMNVSTLELGDSALYLCASSLRQGAGANVLTFGAGSRLTVL.

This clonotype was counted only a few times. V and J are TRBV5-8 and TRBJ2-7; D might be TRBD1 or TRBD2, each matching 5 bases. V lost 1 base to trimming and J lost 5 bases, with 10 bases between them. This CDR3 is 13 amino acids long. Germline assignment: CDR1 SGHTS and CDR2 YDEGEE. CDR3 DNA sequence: TGTGCCAGCAGCTTGTGGGGGAGCAACGAGCAGTACTTC. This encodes CASSLWGSNEQYF.

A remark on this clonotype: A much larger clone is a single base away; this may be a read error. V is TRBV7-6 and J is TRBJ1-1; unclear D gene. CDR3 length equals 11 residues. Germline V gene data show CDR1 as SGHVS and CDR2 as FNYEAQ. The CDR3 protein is CANSLNGKAFF. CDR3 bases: TGTGCCAACAGCTTAAATGGGAAAGCTTTCTTT.

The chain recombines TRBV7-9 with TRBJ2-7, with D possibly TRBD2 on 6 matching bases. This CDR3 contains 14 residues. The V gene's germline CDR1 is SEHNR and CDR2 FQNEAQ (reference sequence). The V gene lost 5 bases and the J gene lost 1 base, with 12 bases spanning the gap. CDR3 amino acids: CASSPWGVSYEQYF. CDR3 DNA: TGTGCCAGCAGCCCATGGGGGGTTTCCTACGAGCAGTACTTC.

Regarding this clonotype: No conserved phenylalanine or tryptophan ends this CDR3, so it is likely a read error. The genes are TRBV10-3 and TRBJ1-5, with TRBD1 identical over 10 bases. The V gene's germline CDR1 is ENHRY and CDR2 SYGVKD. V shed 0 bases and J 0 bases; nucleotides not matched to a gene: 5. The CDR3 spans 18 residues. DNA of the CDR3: TGTGCCATCAGTGAGTCGAGAGGGACAGGGGATAGCAATCAGCCCCAGCATTGT. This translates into CAISESRGTGDSNQPQHC.

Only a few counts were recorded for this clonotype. The CDR3 protein is CSARNSQGTGYEQYF. The DNA of the CDR3 is TGCAGTGCTAGAAACTCCCAGGGGACAGGATACGAGCAGTACTTC. The rearrangement links TRBV20-1 to TRBJ2-7, with 8 bases matching TRBD1. CDR1 and CDR2 from the germline V gene are DFQATT and SNEGSKA (reference sequence). The CDR3 contains 15 residues. V shed 2 bases, J shed 4 bases, and the junction held 10 bases outside the gene matches.

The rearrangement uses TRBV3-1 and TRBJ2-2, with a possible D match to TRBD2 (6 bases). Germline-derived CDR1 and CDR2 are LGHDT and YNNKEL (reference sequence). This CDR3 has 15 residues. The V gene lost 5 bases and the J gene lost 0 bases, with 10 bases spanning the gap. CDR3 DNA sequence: TGTGCCAGCAGCGTCGGGGGTCCGAACACCGGGGAGCTGTTTTTT. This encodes CASSVGGPNTGELFF.

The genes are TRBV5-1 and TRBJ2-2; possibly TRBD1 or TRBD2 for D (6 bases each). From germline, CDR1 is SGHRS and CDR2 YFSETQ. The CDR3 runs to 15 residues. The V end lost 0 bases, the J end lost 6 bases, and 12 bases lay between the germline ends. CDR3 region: CASSLGRGDAGELFF. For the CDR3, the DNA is TGCGCCAGCAGCTTGGGAAGGGGGGACGCCGGGGAGCTGTTTTTT. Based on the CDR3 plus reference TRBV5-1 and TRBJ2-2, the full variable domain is KAGVTQTPRYLIKTRGQQVTLSCSPISGHRSVSWYQQTPGQGLQFLFEYFSETQRNKGNFPGRFSGRQFSNSRSEMNVSTLELGDSALYLCASSLGRGDAGELFFGEGSRLTVL.

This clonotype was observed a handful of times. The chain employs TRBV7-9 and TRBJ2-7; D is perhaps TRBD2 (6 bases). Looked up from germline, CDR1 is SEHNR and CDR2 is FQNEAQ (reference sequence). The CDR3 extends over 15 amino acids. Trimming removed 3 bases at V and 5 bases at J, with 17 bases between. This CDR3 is CASSFSAGWGDEQYF. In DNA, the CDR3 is TGTGCCAGCAGCTTTTCGGCGGGATGGGGAGACGAGCAGTACTTC.

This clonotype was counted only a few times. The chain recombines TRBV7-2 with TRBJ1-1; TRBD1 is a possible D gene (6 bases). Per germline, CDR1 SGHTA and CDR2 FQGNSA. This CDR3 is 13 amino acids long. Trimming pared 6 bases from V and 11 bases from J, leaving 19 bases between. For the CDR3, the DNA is TGTGCCAGCAGAGAACCAGGGGTCCCTGGGGCTTTCTTT. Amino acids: CASREPGVPGAFF.

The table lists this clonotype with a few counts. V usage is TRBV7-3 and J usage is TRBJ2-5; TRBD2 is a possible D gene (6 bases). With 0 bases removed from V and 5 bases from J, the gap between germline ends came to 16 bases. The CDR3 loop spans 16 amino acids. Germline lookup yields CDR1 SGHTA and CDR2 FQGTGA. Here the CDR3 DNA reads TGTGCCAGCAGCTTAACTTCGATTCGCGGGGAGGAGACCCAGTACTTC. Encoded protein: CASSLTSIRGEETQYF.

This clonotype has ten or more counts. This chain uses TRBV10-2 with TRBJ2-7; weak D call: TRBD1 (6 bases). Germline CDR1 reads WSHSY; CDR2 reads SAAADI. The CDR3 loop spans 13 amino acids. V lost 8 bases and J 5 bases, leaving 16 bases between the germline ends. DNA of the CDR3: TGCGCCAGCCGCAGGGGAACCCTCGACGAGCAGTACTTC. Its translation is CASRRGTLDEQYF.

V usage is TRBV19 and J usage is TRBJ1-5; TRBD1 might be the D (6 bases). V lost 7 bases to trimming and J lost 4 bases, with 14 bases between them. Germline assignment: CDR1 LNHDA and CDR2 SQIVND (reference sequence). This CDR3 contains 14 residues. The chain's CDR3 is CASNWGGPNQPQHF. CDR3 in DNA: TGTGCCAGTAACTGGGGGGGGCCAAATCAGCCCCAGCATTTT. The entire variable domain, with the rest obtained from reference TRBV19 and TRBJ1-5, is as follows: DGGITQSPKYLFRKEGQNVTLSCEQNLNHDAMYWYRQDPGQGLRLIYYSQIVNDFQKGDIAEGYSVSREKKESFPLTVTSAQKNPTAFYLCASNWGGPNQPQHFGDGTRLSIL.

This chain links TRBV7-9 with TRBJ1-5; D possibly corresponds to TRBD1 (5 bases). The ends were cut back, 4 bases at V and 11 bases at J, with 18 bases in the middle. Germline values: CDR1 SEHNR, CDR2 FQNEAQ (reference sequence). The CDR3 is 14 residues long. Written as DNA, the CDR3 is TGTGCCAGCAGCTCGGCTATGGGGGTCGAGACCCAGCATTTT. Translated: CASSSAMGVETQHF.

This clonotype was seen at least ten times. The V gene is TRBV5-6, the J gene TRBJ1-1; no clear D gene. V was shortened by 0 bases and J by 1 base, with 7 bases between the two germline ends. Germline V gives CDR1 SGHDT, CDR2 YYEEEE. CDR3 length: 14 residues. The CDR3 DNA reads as TGTGCCAGCAGCTTGGCCGGGTGGAACACTGAAGCTTTCTTT. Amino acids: CASSLAGWNTEAFF.

CDR3 nucleotide sequence: TGTGCCAGCAGCCCCGGGTTGAGCACCGGGGAGCTGTTTTTT. Translated: CASSPGLSTGELFF. The V gene is TRBV9, the J gene TRBJ2-2; D call uncertain. There are 14 residues in the CDR3. Germline V lookup: CDR1 SGDLS, CDR2 YYNGEE. V was clipped by 4 bases and J by 4 bases, with 11 bases between them.

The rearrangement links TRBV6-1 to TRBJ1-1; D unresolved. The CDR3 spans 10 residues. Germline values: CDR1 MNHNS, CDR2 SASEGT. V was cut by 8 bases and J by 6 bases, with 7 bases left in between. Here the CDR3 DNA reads TGTGCCAGCCCTGAGGCTGAAGCTTTCTTT. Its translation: CASPEAEAFF.

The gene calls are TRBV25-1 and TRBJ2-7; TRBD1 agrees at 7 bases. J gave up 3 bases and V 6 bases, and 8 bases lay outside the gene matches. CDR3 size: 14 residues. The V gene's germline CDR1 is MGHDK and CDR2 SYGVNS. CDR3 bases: TGTGCCAGCAGCCAGGGACAGATCGGCTACGAGCAGTACTTC. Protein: CASSQGQIGYEQYF.

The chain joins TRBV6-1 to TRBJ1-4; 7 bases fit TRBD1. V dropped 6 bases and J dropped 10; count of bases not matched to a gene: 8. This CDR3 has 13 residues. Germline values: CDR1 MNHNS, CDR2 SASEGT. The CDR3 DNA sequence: TGTGCCAGCAGACAGGGGATGATGGGAAAACTGTTTTTT. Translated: CASRQGMMGKLFF.

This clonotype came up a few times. The CDR3 region is CASIEPHYEQYF. The CDR3 DNA reads TGTGCCAGCATCGAACCTCACTACGAGCAGTACTTC. The J gene is TRBJ2-7, the V gene TRBV7-4; no firm D call. The V end lost 7 bases, the J end lost 3 bases, and 10 bases lay between the germline ends. The germline CDR1 and CDR2 sequences are SGHVT and SQSDAQ. CDR3 length: 12 amino acids. The complete variable domain, with remaining parts taken from reference TRBV7-4 and TRBJ2-7, reads GAGVSQSPRYKVAKRGRDVALRCDSISGHVTLYWYRQTLGQGSEVLTYSQSDAQRDKSGRPSGRFSAERPERSVSTLKIQRTEQGDSAVYLCASIEPHYEQYFGPGTRLTVT.

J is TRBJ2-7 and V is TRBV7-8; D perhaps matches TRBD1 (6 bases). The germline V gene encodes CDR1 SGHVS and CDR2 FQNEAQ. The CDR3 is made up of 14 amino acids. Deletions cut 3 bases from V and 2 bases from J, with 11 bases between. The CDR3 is CASSFRTDTYEQYF. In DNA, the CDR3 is TGTGCCAGCAGCTTCAGGACAGATACCTACGAGCAGTACTTC. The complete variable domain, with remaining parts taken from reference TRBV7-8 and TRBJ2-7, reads GAGVSQSPRYKVAKRGQDVALRCDPISGHVSLFWYQQALGQGPEFLTYFQNEAQLDKSGLPSDRFFAERPEGSVSTLKIQRTQQEDSAVYLCASSFRTDTYEQYFGPGTRLTVT.

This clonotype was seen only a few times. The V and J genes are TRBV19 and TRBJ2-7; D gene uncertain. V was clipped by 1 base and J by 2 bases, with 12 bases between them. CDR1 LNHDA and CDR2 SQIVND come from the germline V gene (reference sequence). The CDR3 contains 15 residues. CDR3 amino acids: CASSIADGEPYEQYF. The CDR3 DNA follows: TGTGCCAGTAGTATAGCCGACGGTGAACCCTACGAGCAGTACTTC.

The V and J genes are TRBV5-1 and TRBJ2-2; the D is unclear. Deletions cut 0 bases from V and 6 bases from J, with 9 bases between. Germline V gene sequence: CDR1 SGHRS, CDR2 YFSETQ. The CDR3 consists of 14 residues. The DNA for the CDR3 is TGCGCCAGCAGCTTGGCCGGGCCTCCCGGGGAGCTGTTTTTT. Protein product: CASSLAGPPGELFF.

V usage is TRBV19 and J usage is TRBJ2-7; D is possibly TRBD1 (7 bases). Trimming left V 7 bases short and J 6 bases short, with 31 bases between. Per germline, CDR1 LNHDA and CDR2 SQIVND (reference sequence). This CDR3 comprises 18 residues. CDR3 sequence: CASTPPQWQGGRVGEQYF. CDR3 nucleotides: TGTGCCAGTACCCCACCGCAATGGCAGGGGGGAAGGGTTGGCGAGCAGTACTTC.